A single sample is the source of the 32 T cell receptor beta chains below, sequenced in a study of blood T cell repertoires in COVID-19. Assay: immunoSEQ multiplex PCR; the TCRdb copy retains only in-frame clones and omits some. The table has some 190,000 clones, about 88% seen once. Sequenced sample: PBMCs or T cells enriched from blood (not recorded which). The receptor source for this set is a woman in her 40s with acute COVID-19.

The chain links TRBV4-1 to TRBJ2-1, with D uncertain. Germline V lookup: CDR1 MGHRA, CDR2 YSYEKL. With 2 bases removed from V and 0 bases from J, the gap between germline ends came to 11 bases. The CDR3 is made up of 16 amino acids. The CDR3 sequence: CASSQLPLFSYNEQFF. Here the CDR3 DNA reads TGCGCCAGCAGCCAACTCCCTCTCTTCTCCTACAATGAGCAGTTCTTC.

The chain is built from TRBV5-1 and TRBJ2-5; 9 positions agree with TRBD1. V was pared by 4 bases and J by 5 bases, with 9 bases of the junction left unmatched. Germline CDR1 reads SGHRS; CDR2 reads YFSETQ. This CDR3 is 15 amino acids long. The CDR3 DNA is TGCGCCAGCAGCCGGGGAACAGGGGGCGGGGAGACCCAGTACTTC. This encodes CASSRGTGGGETQYF.

The rearrangement joins TRBV5-4 to TRBJ1-1, with D hard to call. This CDR3 contains 13 residues. Trimming took off 4 bases at V and 3 bases at J, with 10 bases between the two ends. From germline, CDR1 is SGHNT and CDR2 YYREEE (reference sequence). The CDR3 region is CASSKDIYTEAFF. Written as DNA, the CDR3 is TGTGCCAGCAGCAAAGACATATACACTGAAGCTTTCTTT. The variable domain in full, completed from reference TRBV5-4 and TRBJ1-1, reads ETGVTQSPTHLIKTRGQQVTLRCSSQSGHNTVSWYQQALGQGPQFIFQYYREEENGRGNFPPRFSGLQFPNYSSELNVNALELDDSALYLCASSKDIYTEAFFGQGTRLTVV.

The chain couples TRBV4-1 to TRBJ2-3; 10 positions agree with TRBD1. The CDR3 is 16 amino acids. CDR1 and CDR2 (germline): MGHRA, YSYEKL. Trimming took 0 bases from V and 4 from J; bases not matched to a gene: 4. CDR3 sequence reads: CASSQDPGTGADTQYF. CDR3 DNA sequence: TGCGCCAGCAGCCAAGATCCCGGGACAGGGGCAGATACGCAGTATTTT.

This clone was seen only once. V usage is TRBV5-4 and J usage is TRBJ2-2; D is unclear. Germline CDR1 reads SGHNT; CDR2 reads YYREEE (reference sequence). This CDR3 has 16 residues. The V end lost 0 bases, the J end lost 1 base, and 10 bases lay between the germline ends. CDR3 in amino acids: CASSLGQARNTGELFF. Written as DNA, the CDR3 is TGTGCCAGCAGCTTGGGTCAAGCGAGGAACACCGGGGAGCTGTTTTTT.

This chain links TRBV5-1 with TRBJ2-3; TRBD1 matches at 11 bases. The CDR3 is 16 amino acids. The J segment lost 6 bases and the V segment lost 2 bases, leaving 8 bases of the junction unmatched. Germline V gene lookup returns CDR1 SGHRS and CDR2 YFSETQ. CDR3 DNA sequence: TGCGCCAGCAGCTTAACCGGGACAGGGGGAGAGGATACGCAGTATTTT. Residues: CASSLTGTGGEDTQYF.

The chain combines TRBV5-1 with TRBJ1-1, with D unresolved. The CDR3 is 18 amino acids. Germline lookup yields CDR1 SGHRS and CDR2 YFSETQ. Between the trimmed V and J ends, which lost 0 bases and 2 bases, there was a span of 20 bases. CDR3 protein: CASSLAGRIGRSNTEAFF. In nucleotides, the CDR3 is TGCGCCAGCAGCTTGGCAGGACGGATCGGGAGGTCAAACACTGAAGCTTTCTTT. Supplemented by reference TRBV5-1 and TRBJ1-1, the full variable domain reads KAGVTQTPRYLIKTRGQQVTLSCSPISGHRSVSWYQQTPGQGLQFLFEYFSETQRNKGNFPGRFSGRQFSNSRSEMNVSTLELGDSALYLCASSLAGRIGRSNTEAFFGQGTRLTVV.

This rearrangement joins TRBV12-3 or TRBV12-4 to TRBJ2-3, with D hard to call. The CDR3 spans 12 residues. The ends were cut back, 7 bases at V and 5 bases at J, with 10 bases in the middle. The CDR3 sequence: CASTVSRDTQYF. The CDR3 nucleotides read TGTGCCAGCACAGTTTCCCGAGATACGCAGTATTTT.

V usage is TRBV5-4 and J usage is TRBJ1-4; 9 nucleotides line up with TRBD1. From germline, CDR1 is SGHNT and CDR2 YYREEE (reference sequence). This CDR3 comprises 16 residues. The V segment lost 4 bases and the J segment 5 bases; nucleotides outside the gene matches: 9. This chain's CDR3 is CASSPGVGTGNEKLFF. In DNA form, the CDR3 reads TGTGCCAGCAGCCCTGGTGTCGGGACAGGGAATGAAAAACTGTTTTTT.

CDR3 in DNA: TGTGCCAGCAGCCAAGATGCGGGGAACACTGAAGCTTTCTTT. It yields the protein CASSQDAGNTEAFF. The chain recombines TRBV4-2 with TRBJ1-1; D unclear. Germline V lookup: CDR1 LGHNA, CDR2 YNFKEQ. V lost 0 bases and J 1 base, leaving 6 bases between the germline ends. The CDR3 spans 14 residues.

The chain combines TRBV19 with TRBJ2-5, with D unresolved. V lost 3 bases and J 3 bases, leaving 8 bases between the germline ends. The germline V gene encodes CDR1 LNHDA and CDR2 SQIVND (reference sequence). The CDR3 has 13 amino acids. The CDR3 nucleotides read TGTGCCAGTAGTATTTCCCGTAAAGAGACCCAGTACTTC. Translating it yields CASSISRKETQYF.

CDR3 amino acids: CASSPAGPLTNYGYTF. CDR3 nucleotides: TGTGCCAGCAGCCCCGCGGGACCTCTTACTAACTATGGCTACACCTTC. The rearrangement links TRBV9 to TRBJ1-2; perhaps TRBD1 as D (5 bases). V lost 4 bases, J lost 0 bases, and 16 bases lay in between. Germline CDR1 reads SGDLS; CDR2 reads YYNGEE. The CDR3 runs to 16 residues.

This chain links TRBV15 with TRBJ2-1, with 9 bases that match TRBD1. There are 16 residues in the CDR3. Per the germline V gene, CDR1 is LNHNV and CDR2 is YYDKDF (reference sequence). The V and J ends lost 4 bases and 8 bases, in that order; junction bases with no gene match: 12. Written as DNA, the CDR3 is TGTGCCACCAGCATAACCACCGGACAGGGGATCTATGAGCAGTTCTTC. Translated, it gives CATSITTGQGIYEQFF. Complete variable domain (other parts from reference TRBV15 and TRBJ2-1): DAMVIQNPRYQVTQFGKPVTLSCSQTLNHNVMYWYQQKSSQAPKLLFHYYDKDFNNEADTPDNFQSRRPNTSFCFLDIRSPGLGDTAMYLCATSITTGQGIYEQFFGPGTRLTVL.

In its sample, this clone was seen once. The chain recombines TRBV6-2 or TRBV6-3 with TRBJ1-1; D possibly corresponds to TRBD1 (6 bases). Trimming stripped 0 bases from V and 6 bases from J, with 14 bases between. Germline V gene sequence: CDR1 MNHEY, CDR2 SVGEGT. The CDR3 sequence is 15 residues long. The CDR3 DNA follows: TGTGCCAGCAGTTACTCGATCCCTGACAGGTCTGAAGCTTTCTTT. Residues: CASSYSIPDRSEAFF.

The chain has TRBV5-8 and TRBJ2-7; possibly TRBD2 for D (7 bases). In germline, CDR1 is SGHTS, CDR2 YDEGEE. Deletions cut 6 bases from V and 0 bases from J, with 13 bases between. The CDR3 spans 14 residues. The CDR3: CASNRGAVSYEQYF. The CDR3, as DNA: TGTGCCAGCAACCGGGGGGCAGTCTCCTACGAGCAGTACTTC.

V gene TRBV9 combines with J gene TRBJ2-1, with 9 positions matching TRBD2. The CDR3 is 15 residues long. V lost 0 bases, J lost 2 bases, and 0 bases stayed unmatched. Germline V gene sequence: CDR1 SGDLS, CDR2 YYNGEE. The CDR3 region has the DNA TGTGCCAGCAGCGTAGTAGCGGGGGCCTACAATGAGCAGTTCTTC. Translating it yields CASSVVAGAYNEQFF. The variable domain in full, with the rest retrieved from reference TRBV9 and TRBJ2-1, is DSGVTQTPKHLITATGQRVTLRCSPRSGDLSVYWYQQSLDQGLQFLIQYYNGEERAKGNILERFSAQQFPDLHSELNLSSLELGDSALYFCASSVVAGAYNEQFFGPGTRLTVL.

V usage is TRBV2 and J usage is TRBJ1-1; a weak D match, TRBD1 (5 bases). Germline values: CDR1 SNHLY, CDR2 FYNNEI. This CDR3 contains 13 residues. Trimming shortened V by 1 base and J by 11 bases, and 14 bases separated the two germline ends. The CDR3 here is CASSEGGRPLAFF. The CDR3 nucleotides are TGTGCCAGCAGTGAAGGGGGCCGCCCTTTGGCTTTCTTT.

The chain recombines TRBV3-1 (or the pseudogene TRBV3-2) with TRBJ1-1, with no clear D. V dropped 0 bases and J dropped 1 base, with 15 bases sitting between them. Germline V gives CDR1 LGHDT, CDR2 YNNKEL (reference sequence). There are 17 residues in the CDR3. The CDR3 sequence: CASSQDLRLEGNTEAFF. In DNA form, the CDR3 reads TGTGCCAGCAGCCAAGATCTGAGGTTAGAAGGGAACACTGAAGCTTTCTTT.

This clone has a handful of counts. The chain carries TRBV7-6 and TRBJ2-5; the D gene is possibly TRBD2 (7 bases). Deletions cut 3 bases from V and 5 bases from J, with 16 bases between. CDR3 length: 15 residues. Germline CDR1 reads SGHVS; CDR2 reads FNYEAQ. The CDR3 protein is CASSFHRGGAETQYF. DNA of the CDR3: TGTGCCAGCAGCTTCCATAGGGGGGGCGCGGAGACCCAGTACTTC.

The chain carries TRBV2 and TRBJ2-1; D call uncertain. Germline values: CDR1 SNHLY, CDR2 FYNNEI. The ends were cut back, 8 bases at V and 5 bases at J, with 7 bases in the middle. The CDR3 has 11 residues. CDR3 loop: CASGRNNEQFF. The CDR3 bases are TGTGCCAGCGGTAGAAACAATGAGCAGTTCTTC.

The chain joins TRBV4-3 to TRBJ2-7; a possible D gene is TRBD1 (6 bases). Trimming pared 0 bases from V and 2 bases from J, leaving 20 bases between. CDR1 is LGHNA, CDR2 YSLEER, per germline. The CDR3 consists of 18 residues. The CDR3 nucleotides read TGCGCCAGCAGCCAAGATCAAGGGGGTTCCCTTGCCCCCTACGAGCAGTACTTC. Its protein product is CASSQDQGGSLAPYEQYF.

This rearrangement joins TRBV7-9 to TRBJ2-2, with D possibly TRBD2 on 6 matching bases. The V end was cut by 6 bases, the J end by 7 bases, with 6 bases between. Looked up from germline, CDR1 is SEHNR and CDR2 is FQNEAQ (reference sequence). The length of the CDR3 is 11 residues. The CDR3 loop reads CASRGGGELFF. The CDR3 nucleotides read TGTGCCAGCAGGGGAGGCGGGGAGCTGTTTTTT.

The chain carries TRBV5-5 and TRBJ1-1; D gene uncertain. Germline CDR1 reads SGHKS; CDR2 reads YYEKEE (reference sequence). This CDR3 is built from 12 residues. Trimming took 0 bases from V and 7 from J, leaving 7 bases between them. CDR3 region: CASSLAANEAFF. The CDR3 region has the DNA TGTGCCAGCAGCTTGGCCGCGAATGAAGCTTTCTTT.

The genes are TRBV11-2 and TRBJ2-7; D may be TRBD1 (6 bases). There are 15 residues in the CDR3. The V and J ends lost 1 base and 0 bases respectively, with 10 bases between them. Germline-derived CDR1 and CDR2 are SGHAT and FQNNGV. In nucleotides, the CDR3 is TGTGCCAGCAGCTTAGCGACAGGTAGCTCCTACGAGCAGTACTTC. Its protein product is CASSLATGSSYEQYF. The full variable domain, its missing parts supplied by reference TRBV11-2 and TRBJ2-7, is EAGVAQSPRYKIIEKRQSVAFWCNPISGHATLYWYQQILGQGPKLLIQFQNNGVVDDSQLPKDRFSAERLKGVDSTLKIQPAKLEDSAVYLCASSLATGSSYEQYFGPGTRLTVT.

The J gene is TRBJ2-7, the V gene TRBV28; D is possibly TRBD1 (6 bases). Germline V gene data show CDR1 as MDHEN and CDR2 as SYDVKM. The ends were cut back, 3 bases at V and 3 bases at J, with 12 bases in the middle. The CDR3 consists of 14 residues. DNA of the CDR3: TGTGCCAGCAGTTTCAGGGGTTTAGGCTACGAGCAGTACTTC. It encodes CASSFRGLGYEQYF.

The chain joins TRBV6-8 to TRBJ2-1; TRBD2 matches at 7 bases. This CDR3 has 20 residues. CDR1 is MNHGY, CDR2 SAAAGT, per germline. V shed 6 bases, J shed 5 bases, and the junction held 25 bases outside the gene matches. CDR3 protein: CASRTPGTTPIAIRNNEQFF. The CDR3 bases are TGTGCCAGCAGGACCCCGGGGACTACTCCAATAGCCATCCGTAACAATGAGCAGTTCTTC.

CDR3 protein: CASSPTGGAGANVLTF. In DNA form, the CDR3 reads TGTGCCAGCAGCCCAACAGGGGGCGCTGGGGCCAACGTCCTGACTTTC. V is TRBV5-4 and J is TRBJ2-6, with 9 bases fitting TRBD1. Germline loops: CDR1 SGHNT, CDR2 YYREEE (reference sequence). The CDR3 is 16 amino acids. Trimming cost V 4 bases and J 2 bases; bases outside gene matches: 4.

The chain couples TRBV19 to TRBJ1-2, with D tentatively TRBD1 (5 bases). Germline V gives CDR1 LNHDA, CDR2 SQIVND (reference sequence). V was trimmed by 5 bases and J by 13 bases, leaving 14 bases between them. The CDR3 contains 11 residues. The CDR3 region has the DNA TGTGCCAGTAGTCCGGGACTTGGGTGCACCTTC. Translation gives CASSPGLGCTF.

This clone came up once. The chain has TRBV11-2 and TRBJ2-7; TRBD1 matches 9 bases. The J segment lost 4 bases and the V segment lost 1 base, leaving 8 bases of the junction unmatched. This CDR3 spans 16 amino acids. Germline assignment: CDR1 SGHAT and CDR2 FQNNGV. The CDR3 protein is CASSLVGGQGLYEQYF. In nucleotides, the CDR3 is TGTGCCAGCAGCTTAGTAGGGGGACAGGGTCTTTACGAGCAGTACTTC.

The chain couples TRBV28 to TRBJ1-1; 7 bases line up with TRBD1. CDR3 size: 13 residues. Germline V gene data show CDR1 as MDHEN and CDR2 as SYDVKM. The V gene end was trimmed by 5 bases and the J gene end by 9 bases; junction bases not matched to a gene: 9. The CDR3 nucleotides read TGTGCCAGCAGTCCAGACAGGGCTACTAAAGCTTTCTTT. This sequence encodes CASSPDRATKAFF. Based on the CDR3 plus reference TRBV28 and TRBJ1-1, the full variable domain is DVKVTQSSRYLVKRTGEKVFLECVQDMDHENMFWYRQDPGLGLRLIYFSYDVKMKEKGDIPEGYSVSREKKERFSLILESASTNQTSMYLCASSPDRATKAFFGQGTRLTVV.

The chain has TRBV4-2 and TRBJ2-7; 9 nucleotides line up with TRBD2. This CDR3 region has 18 residues. Germline V gene sequence: CDR1 LGHNA, CDR2 YNFKEQ. With 0 bases clipped from V and 5 bases from J, the junction kept 14 bases outside the gene matches. The DNA for the CDR3 is TGTGCCAGCAGCCAAGAGAGGGGTATAGCGGGAGAGTACGACGAGCAGTACTTC. Its translation: CASSQERGIAGEYDEQYF.

The chain has TRBV6-1 and TRBJ2-7; 8 bases map to TRBD1. The CDR3 spans 15 residues. Per germline, CDR1 MNHNS and CDR2 SASEGT. V was pared by 1 base and J by 3 bases, with 5 bases of the junction left unmatched. CDR3 residues: CASSEVRTGSYEQYF. The CDR3 DNA reads TGTGCCAGCAGTGAAGTACGGACAGGGAGCTACGAGCAGTACTTC.